The sequence of this T cell receptor beta chain was determined in a study of read filtering for tumor transcriptome and immune sequencing. Study summary: IR-seq gave about 3.5 to 10.27 million TCR reads per sample; RNA-seq gave roughly 75 to 1,400.

CDR3 length: 16 residues. The germline gives CDR1 MNHNS, CDR2 SASEGT. V lost 5 bases to trimming and J lost 1 base, with 16 bases between them. This library used around 400 ng RNA and molecular barcoded adaptors spanning alpha/delta and beta/gamma chains. TCRdb reanalysed the reads using MiXCR and keeps one entry per CDR3 protein. The sample has 40,000 to 50,000 distinct CDR3 sequences, 13% seen once. This clonotype was detected many times. The rearrangement uses TRBV6-1 and TRBJ2-3; D not certain. What was sequenced was a population of CD138-negative cells sorted from bone marrow. The TCR originated in a donor aged 40 or older with multiple myeloma. The CDR3: CASSPTSMTGTDTQYF. The CDR3 nucleotides read TGTGCCAGCAGTCCCACGTCGATGACGGGCACAGATACGCAGTATTTT.